Following are 29 T cell receptor beta chains from one sample sequenced in a study of blood T cell repertoires in COVID-19. Assay used: immunoSEQ multiplex PCR; TCRdb lists only in-frame clones, some missing. The sample shows 200,000 to 250,000 clones, more than 75% of them seen only once. Sample: PBMCs or T cells enriched from blood (not recorded which). These receptors all stem from a woman aged 50 to 65 who had recovered from COVID-19.

V gene TRBV5-1 combines with J gene TRBJ2-3; 10 positions agree with TRBD1. This CDR3 is built from 15 residues. CDR1 is SGHRS, CDR2 YFSETQ, per germline. V shed 4 bases and J 2 bases; nucleotides not matched to a gene: 4. CDR3 nucleotides: TGCGCCAGCAGCGCGGGACAGGGGTTCACAGATACGCAGTATTTT. This encodes CASSAGQGFTDTQYF.

The J gene is TRBJ1-3, the V gene TRBV27; D remains unclear. Germline V CDR1 and CDR2: MNHEY, SMNVEV (reference sequence). This CDR3 spans 13 amino acids. V was trimmed by 3 bases and J by 4 bases, leaving 7 bases between them. The CDR3 DNA reads as TGTGCCAGCAGTTTGACGAGGGGAAACACCATATATTTT. This sequence encodes CASSLTRGNTIYF.

The rearrangement joins TRBV5-4 to TRBJ2-5, with D perhaps TRBD1 (6 bases). CDR1 and CDR2 from the germline V gene are SGHNT and YYREEE (reference sequence). The CDR3 spans 15 residues. Trimming removed 2 bases from V and 4 bases from J, with 15 bases in between. The CDR3 DNA follows: TGTGCCAGCAGCTTTAACCGGGTAGGGGGAGAGACCCAGTACTTC. Its protein is CASSFNRVGGETQYF.

The chain's CDR3 is CASTFLTRGGNQPQHF. CDR3 coding DNA: TGTGCCAGCACCTTCCTTACCAGGGGTGGCAATCAGCCCCAGCATTTT. The J gene is TRBJ1-5, the V gene TRBV28, with a weak D call TRBD1 (6 bases). The germline V gene has CDR1 MDHEN and CDR2 SYDVKM. CDR3 length: 16 amino acids. V was shortened by 7 bases and J by 2 bases, with 18 bases between the two germline ends.

This chain joins TRBV7-8 and TRBJ1-5; tentative D call: TRBD1 (5 bases). In germline, CDR1 is SGHVS, CDR2 FQNEAQ. This CDR3 spans 15 amino acids. Trimming removed 4 bases from V and 0 bases from J, with 10 bases in between. The chain's CDR3 is CASSSRQISNQPQHF. In nucleotides, the CDR3 is TGTGCCAGCAGCTCCCGACAGATTAGCAATCAGCCCCAGCATTTT.

The gene calls are TRBV6-5 and TRBJ1-5, with TRBD1 matching 9 bases. J lost 7 bases, V lost 6 bases, and 10 bases had no gene match. CDR1 and CDR2 from the germline V gene are MNHEY and SVGAGI. The CDR3 is 15 residues long. The CDR3 protein is CASSPEGTGRQPQHF. In nucleotides, the CDR3 is TGTGCCAGCAGCCCGGAGGGGACAGGGCGCCAGCCCCAGCATTTT.

CDR3 protein: CASSGDRSNTEAFF. CDR3 coding DNA: TGTGCCAGCAGTGGGGACAGGTCGAACACTGAAGCTTTCTTT. The rearrangement links TRBV2 to TRBJ1-1, with 8 bases that match TRBD1. In germline, CDR1 is SNHLY, CDR2 FYNNEI. The CDR3 length is 14 residues. Germline trimming cut 4 bases from V and 1 base from J; bases unmatched to any gene: 2.

The rearrangement joins TRBV5-1 to TRBJ1-1; no definite D call. This CDR3 region has 15 residues. Trimming took off 2 bases at V and 2 bases at J, with 13 bases between the two ends. CDR1 SGHRS and CDR2 YFSETQ come from the germline V gene. The CDR3 protein is CASSFWPGTNTEAFF. The DNA of the CDR3 is TGCGCCAGCAGCTTTTGGCCGGGAACAAACACTGAAGCTTTCTTT.

This chain uses TRBV7-2 with TRBJ2-7; possible D gene TRBD2, 5 bases. With 6 bases removed from V and 6 bases from J, the gap between germline ends came to 15 bases. The CDR3 extends over 13 amino acids. Per germline, CDR1 SGHTA and CDR2 FQGNSA. CDR3 in DNA: TGTGCCAGCAGACTTAGCGCCGGGGTCGAGCAGTACTTC. Protein: CASRLSAGVEQYF.

The rearrangement links TRBV5-1 to TRBJ1-4, with 9 bases identical to TRBD1. Germline assignment: CDR1 SGHRS and CDR2 YFSETQ. The CDR3 sequence is 14 residues long. Trimming removed 0 bases from V and 15 bases from J; junction bases left unmatched: 9. CDR3 sequence (DNA): TGCGCCAGCAGCTTGGCCGGACAGGGGTCCCGATTGTTTTTT. Translating gives CASSLAGQGSRLFF.

In regard to this clone: Other DNA sequences in this specimen translate into the identical CDR3. The rearrangement joins TRBV19 to TRBJ2-5, with TRBD1 identical over 9 bases. CDR1 is LNHDA and CDR2 is SQIVND in the germline V gene (reference sequence). The V segment lost 5 bases and the J segment 2 bases; nucleotides outside the gene matches: 3. The CDR3 runs to 14 residues. This CDR3 reads CASSSGQGQETQYF. CDR3 nucleotide sequence: TGTGCCAGTAGTTCTGGACAGGGGCAAGAGACCCAGTACTTC.

The V gene is TRBV10-3, the J gene TRBJ1-1; 8 nucleotides line up with TRBD1. Germline CDR1 reads ENHRY; CDR2 reads SYGVKD. The J segment lost 5 bases and the V segment lost 10 bases, leaving 9 bases of the junction unmatched. The CDR3 consists of 13 residues. CDR3 nucleotides: TGTGCCACAGGGGGCAGGGTAAAGACTGAAGCTTTCTTT. Translating it yields CATGGRVKTEAFF.

The chain carries TRBV9 and TRBJ2-5; 7 bases are a match to TRBD1. CDR3 size: 13 residues. Trimming cost V 4 bases and J 3 bases; bases outside gene matches: 3. The germline gives CDR1 SGDLS, CDR2 YYNGEE. The CDR3 DNA sequence: TGTGCCAGCAGCATAGGGACAGAAGAGACCCAGTACTTC. It encodes CASSIGTEETQYF.

The V gene is TRBV28, the J gene TRBJ2-7; weak D call: TRBD2 (5 bases). The CDR3 spans 13 residues. Germline lookup yields CDR1 MDHEN and CDR2 SYDVKM. V lost 3 bases and J 1 base, leaving 7 bases between the germline ends. This CDR3 reads CASSLPGSYEQYF. CDR3 nucleotides: TGTGCCAGCAGTTTGCCGGGGTCCTACGAGCAGTACTTC.

The V gene is TRBV28, the J gene TRBJ1-5, with D tentatively TRBD1 (6 bases). The germline CDR1 and CDR2 sequences are MDHEN and SYDVKM. Trimming stripped 4 bases from V and 6 bases from J, with 19 bases between. This CDR3 spans 16 amino acids. The CDR3 reads CASSSRGGLARQPQHF. CDR3 DNA: TGTGCCAGCAGTTCGAGGGGGGGGCTCGCCCGTCAGCCCCAGCATTTT.

The chain joins TRBV2 to TRBJ2-2, with a tentative D call TRBD1 (6 bases). This CDR3 spans 16 amino acids. The ends were cut back, 2 bases at V and 7 bases at J, with 17 bases in the middle. The germline gives CDR1 SNHLY, CDR2 FYNNEI. This chain's CDR3 is CASSELRLGAGGELFF. For the CDR3, the DNA is TGTGCCAGCAGTGAATTGAGATTGGGGGCCGGCGGGGAGCTGTTTTTT.

The chain combines TRBV28 with TRBJ2-7; no firm D call. The CDR3 length is 13 residues. In germline, CDR1 is MDHEN, CDR2 SYDVKM. Deletions cut 6 bases from V and 2 bases from J, with 11 bases between. DNA of the CDR3: TGTGCCAGCAGACTTTCTACGACCTACGAGCAGTACTTC. Translating it yields CASRLSTTYEQYF.

V gene TRBV3-1 (or the pseudogene TRBV3-2) combines with J gene TRBJ2-7, with 8 nucleotides matching TRBD2. With V trimmed by 2 bases and J by 7 bases, 7 bases remained unmatched. The CDR3 consists of 14 residues. Germline values: CDR1 LGHDT, CDR2 YNNKEL (reference sequence). CDR3 region: CASSQLAGGGEQYF. CDR3 bases: TGTGCCAGCAGCCAATTGGCGGGAGGTGGGGAGCAGTACTTC.

This chain uses TRBV28 with TRBJ1-1, with 10 bases lining up with TRBD1. This CDR3 comprises 15 residues. Per the germline V gene, CDR1 is MDHEN and CDR2 is SYDVKM. J gave up 6 bases and V 6 bases, and 10 bases lay outside the gene matches. Here the CDR3 DNA reads TGTGCCAGCAGCCCTAGACAGGGGGCGCGGCCTGAAGCTTTCTTT. It specifies CASSPRQGARPEAFF.

The rearrangement links TRBV28 to TRBJ1-1; TRBD1 matches 11 bases. CDR1 is MDHEN and CDR2 is SYDVKM in the germline V gene. The CDR3 spans 16 residues. The J segment lost 0 bases and the V segment lost 7 bases, leaving 7 bases of the junction unmatched. CDR3 nucleotide sequence: TGTGCCAGCACGGACAGGGGGCGCGGGATGAACACTGAAGCTTTCTTT. Protein: CASTDRGRGMNTEAFF.

J is TRBJ2-4 and V is TRBV4-2; D might be TRBD1 (6 bases). Germline CDR1 is LGHNA and CDR2 is YNFKEQ. The CDR3 sequence is 18 residues long. With 0 bases removed from V and 1 base from J, the gap between germline ends came to 16 bases. CDR3 nucleotide sequence: TGTGCCAGCAGCCAAGAGTGGCTAGCCGACAGGGCCAAAAACATTCAGTACTTC. It yields the protein CASSQEWLADRAKNIQYF.

The rearrangement joins TRBV7-6 to TRBJ2-1, with a possible D match to TRBD1 (7 bases). The CDR3 loop spans 16 amino acids. The V gene lost 2 bases and the J gene lost 4 bases, with 15 bases spanning the gap. From germline, CDR1 is SGHVS and CDR2 FNYEAQ. The CDR3 region is CASSLPGGGRYNEQFF. For the CDR3, the DNA is TGTGCCAGCAGCTTACCAGGGGGAGGCCGTTACAATGAGCAGTTCTTC.

This clone was recorded only once. The V call is TRBV7-8, the J call TRBJ2-7; TRBD1 matches at 11 bases. The CDR3 is made up of 14 amino acids. Germline CDR1 is SGHVS and CDR2 is FQNEAQ. Trimming removed 2 bases from V and 8 bases from J; junction bases left unmatched: 5. The CDR3 coding sequence is TGTGCCAGCAGCTTAAATGGACAGGGGGCAAAGCAGTACTTC. It is translated as CASSLNGQGAKQYF. Drawing the rest from reference TRBV7-8 and TRBJ2-7, the complete variable domain is GAGVSQSPRYKVAKRGQDVALRCDPISGHVSLFWYQQALGQGPEFLTYFQNEAQLDKSGLPSDRFFAERPEGSVSTLKIQRTQQEDSAVYLCASSLNGQGAKQYFGPGTRLTVT.

The chain uses TRBV28 and TRBJ1-6; D is perhaps TRBD1 (5 bases). Trimming cost V 7 bases and J 8 bases, with 12 bases left between them. The CDR3 sequence is 13 residues long. Germline lookup yields CDR1 MDHEN and CDR2 SYDVKM. CDR3 loop: CASMGRADSPLHF. CDR3 coding DNA: TGTGCCAGCATGGGCAGGGCTGATTCACCCCTCCACTTT.

V is TRBV7-3 and J is TRBJ2-6; D ambiguous. V dropped 5 bases and J dropped 1 base, with 12 bases sitting between them. The CDR3 runs to 16 residues. The germline V gene has CDR1 SGHTA and CDR2 FQGTGA. CDR3 nucleotide sequence: TGTGCCAGCAGCCCCCATAGCTCATCTGGGGCCAACGTCCTGACTTTC. Protein: CASSPHSSSGANVLTF.

The chain joins TRBV6-5 to TRBJ2-7; TRBD2 agrees at 14 bases. The trim removed 8 bases at V and 4 bases at J, leaving 7 bases unmatched. The CDR3 totals 15 residues. Germline V gene lookup returns CDR1 MNHEY and CDR2 SVGAGI. The DNA for the CDR3 is TGTGCCAGCGGGACTAGCGGGAGCAATTTTTACGAGCAGTACTTC. Translated: CASGTSGSNFYEQYF.

This clone occurred once. The J gene is TRBJ1-1, the V gene TRBV7-9; D gene unclear. Germline CDR1 SEHNR, CDR2 FQNEAQ (reference sequence). V lost 3 bases and J lost 3, with 8 bases in between. The CDR3 contains 13 residues. The CDR3 bases are TGTGCCAGCAGCTTGTCCCAGGACACTGAAGCTTTCTTT. This sequence encodes CASSLSQDTEAFF.

The V and J genes are TRBV30 and TRBJ2-1; TRBD1 aligns across 10 bases. J lost 9 bases, V lost 5 bases, and 7 bases had no gene match. This CDR3 region has 13 residues. The V gene's germline CDR1 is GTSNPN and CDR2 SVGIG (reference sequence). The CDR3 loop reads CAWAGQGRSEQFF. CDR3 bases: TGTGCCTGGGCGGGACAGGGGAGGAGTGAGCAGTTCTTC.

The rearrangement joins TRBV21-1 to TRBJ2-1; the D call TRBD2 from the table was never checked on the DNA. TRBV21-1 is flagged as a pseudogene. This CDR3 region has 15 residues. The CDR3 DNA follows: TGTGCCAGCAGCATCCGGCGGCGAGTCCACAATGAGCAGTTCTTC. Encoded protein: CASSIRRRVHNEQFF.